The 4 T cell receptor beta chains below all came from one sample that was sequenced in a study of a mutant IDH1 vaccine in newly diagnosed glioma. For these TCRs, the target antigens are not known. The table came from immunoSEQ multiplex PCR; TCRdb's copy has only in-frame clones and leaves some out. The sample lists under 150,000 clones, 80% occurring once. Time point meaning: week 11, during vaccination. The vaccine gave 300 ug of a 20-mer mutant IDH1 peptide subcutaneously per dose. This material consisted of PBMCs, taken from a glioma patient whose treatment included an IDH1 peptide vaccine. The receptors originated from a man aged 40-49 years with glioma.

J is TRBJ1-2 and V is TRBV2; tentative D call: TRBD1 (5 bases). Germline V gene lookup returns CDR1 SNHLY and CDR2 FYNNEI. Trimming left V 4 bases short and J 6 bases short, with 18 bases between. The CDR3 extends over 15 amino acids. CDR3 in amino acids: CASSGGRMRVDGYTF. CDR3 sequence (DNA): TGTGCCAGCAGTGGGGGACGGATGAGGGTAGATGGCTACACCTTC.

In the case of this clone: No DNA is shown, since the ends of the CDR3 on it are uncertain; the CDR3 is the one TCRdb lists. The V gene is TRBV10-3, the J gene TRBJ2-7; the table calls TRBD2, which could not be checked here. In germline, CDR1 is ENHRY, CDR2 SYGVKD. The CDR3 spans 13 amino acids, including both terminal residues. The CDR3 spells CAISVPPMYEQYF.

The chain links TRBV5-6 to TRBJ2-1; TRBD2 matches at 8 bases. The ends lost 4 bases at V and 6 bases at J; junction bases unmatched: 12. Germline assignment: CDR1 SGHDT and CDR2 YYEEEE. CDR3 size: 16 residues. Written as DNA, the CDR3 is TGTGCCAGCAGCCCTATGGGCCGGGGGGGCCGCAATGAGCAGTTCTTC. Translated: CASSPMGRGGRNEQFF.

This clone has more than one count but fewer than ten. The CDR3 is CASSIRHRVSEKLFF. Written as DNA, the CDR3 is TGTGCCAGTAGTATACGGCACAGGGTTAGTGAAAAACTGTTTTTT. This chain connects TRBV19 to TRBJ1-4; tentatively, D is TRBD1 (6 bases). Deletions cut 2 bases from V and 7 bases from J, with 14 bases between. The CDR3 consists of 15 residues. Germline loops: CDR1 LNHDA, CDR2 SQIVND (reference sequence).